The 27 T cell receptor beta chains in this list originate from one sample, sequenced in a study of blood T cell repertoires in COVID-19. Data came from immunoSEQ multiplex PCR; TCRdb stores just in-frame clones and leaves some out. The repertoire holds around 82,000 clones, 75% to 85% seen once, with more than 9.5% in the top ten. Sequenced material: peripheral blood. These receptors were taken from a man aged 50 or older with COVID-19, enrolled during active disease.

The chain uses TRBV5-4 and TRBJ1-6, with D unresolved. This CDR3 has 14 amino acids. V lost 3 bases and J lost 5, with 9 bases in between. Germline V gene sequence: CDR1 SGHNT, CDR2 YYREEE (reference sequence). CDR3 in DNA: TGTGCCAGCAGCTCCAAACGGGATAATTCACCCCTCCACTTT. Translating gives CASSSKRDNSPLHF.

This chain joins TRBV6-6 and TRBJ1-3; the D gene is possibly TRBD1 (5 bases). The germline V and J ends were trimmed by 6 bases and 0 bases, with 9 bases remaining between them. The CDR3 runs to 14 residues. The V gene's germline CDR1 is MNHNY and CDR2 SVGAGI (reference sequence). CDR3 amino acids: CASSRTSSGNTIYF. The DNA of the CDR3 is TGTGCCAGCAGCCGGACATCCTCTGGAAACACCATATATTTT.

This clone was observed a single time. The chain employs TRBV28 and TRBJ1-1; no definite D call. The CDR3 runs to 12 residues. CDR1 is MDHEN, CDR2 SYDVKM, per germline. Between the trimmed V and J ends, which lost 6 bases and 11 bases, there was a span of 16 bases. The CDR3 DNA sequence: TGTGCCAGCAGCTCCTTGGTACAGTCGGCTTTCTTT. Its protein is CASSSLVQSAFF.

This clone came up once. The genes are TRBV28 and TRBJ1-5, with 8 bases lining up with TRBD1. The germline CDR1 and CDR2 sequences are MDHEN and SYDVKM. Trimming took 6 bases from V and 2 from J; bases not matched to a gene: 15. This CDR3 has 18 residues. The CDR3 protein is CASSFWTGWGSRNQPQHF. In DNA, the CDR3 is TGTGCCAGCAGCTTCTGGACAGGGTGGGGTAGTCGCAATCAGCCCCAGCATTTT.

V is TRBV6-1 and J is TRBJ1-2; no reliable D call. Between the trimmed V and J ends, which lost 1 base and 4 bases, there was a span of 13 bases. Germline values: CDR1 MNHNS, CDR2 SASEGT. The CDR3 length is 15 residues. CDR3 nucleotide sequence: TGTGCCAGCAGTGAAGGAGGTGCAGAGCCCTATGGCTACACCTTC. This codes for CASSEGGAEPYGYTF.

The V gene is TRBV18, the J gene TRBJ2-5, with 8 bases identical to TRBD2. Unmatched junction bases numbered 8, after V lost 2 bases and J lost 0 bases. CDR1 and CDR2 (germline): KGHSH, LQKENI. This CDR3 is 17 amino acids long. CDR3 residues: CASSPRGTSGYQETQYF. CDR3 sequence (DNA): TGTGCCAGCTCACCAAGGGGTACTAGCGGCTACCAAGAGACCCAGTACTTC. The full variable domain, rest sourced from reference TRBV18 and TRBJ2-5, is NAGVMQNPRHLVRRRGQEARLRCSPMKGHSHVYWYRQLPEEGLKFMVYLQKENIIDESGMPKERFSAEFPKEGPSILRIQQVVRGDSAAYFCASSPRGTSGYQETQYFGPGTRLLVL.

V is TRBV7-8 and J is TRBJ1-1, with a possible D match to TRBD1 (6 bases). Trimming shortened V by 6 bases and J by 6 bases, and 20 bases separated the two germline ends. The CDR3 runs 15 residues. Germline lookup yields CDR1 SGHVS and CDR2 FQNEAQ. The CDR3 nucleotides read TGTGCCAGCAGGCGGGAGGGGGGTTTGATCCCTGAAGCTTTCTTT. It is translated as CASRREGGLIPEAFF.

This chain links TRBV3-1 (or the pseudogene TRBV3-2) with TRBJ2-1, with D tentatively TRBD2 (6 bases). Looked up from germline, CDR1 is LGHDT and CDR2 is YNNKEL (reference sequence). V lost 2 bases to trimming and J lost 2 bases, with 7 bases between them. The CDR3 runs 14 residues. CDR3 in amino acids: CASSQSSAYNEQFF. CDR3 in DNA: TGTGCCAGCAGCCAATCTAGCGCCTACAATGAGCAGTTCTTC.

In its sample, this clone was seen a few times. The chain uses TRBV6-5 and TRBJ1-1; D is unresolved. This CDR3 is 11 amino acids long. The ends were cut back, 9 bases at V and 1 base at J, with 6 bases in the middle. CDR1 and CDR2 (germline): MNHEY, SVGAGI. The CDR3 nucleotides read TGTGCCAGGGCTTGGAACACTGAAGCTTTCTTT. It yields the protein CARAWNTEAFF.

In its sample, this clone was seen a few times. The J gene is TRBJ1-6, the V gene TRBV20-1; no firm D call. V lost 3 bases to trimming and J lost 10 bases, with 13 bases between them. The germline V gene encodes CDR1 DFQATT and CDR2 SNEGSKA (reference sequence). This CDR3 is 13 amino acids long. CDR3 in amino acids: CSASGPPLSPLHF. The DNA for the CDR3 is TGCAGTGCTAGTGGTCCACCACTCTCACCCCTCCACTTT.

The CDR3 here is CASSRDRPYEQYF. CDR3 DNA: TGTGCCAGCAGCCGGGACAGGCCCTACGAGCAGTACTTC. This chain links TRBV4-2 with TRBJ2-7, with 8 bases that match TRBD1. With V trimmed by 4 bases and J by 2 bases, 1 base remained unmatched. The germline CDR1 and CDR2 sequences are LGHNA and YNFKEQ. This CDR3 has 13 amino acids.

This clone was observed a handful of times. This sequence joins TRBV10-1 and TRBJ2-7; 9 nucleotides match TRBD1. CDR1 WNHNN and CDR2 SYGVQD come from the germline V gene (reference sequence). Trimming cost V 3 bases and J 10 bases; bases outside gene matches: 7. CDR3 length equals 13 residues. CDR3 protein: CASSDAGTGIQYF. DNA for the CDR3: TGCGCCAGCAGTGATGCCGGGACAGGGATCCAGTACTTC.

The chain carries TRBV2 and TRBJ1-5; no definite D call. The CDR3 length is 14 residues. Trimming removed 6 bases at V and 0 bases at J, with 9 bases between. Germline values: CDR1 SNHLY, CDR2 FYNNEI. The CDR3 nucleotides read TGTGCCAGCAGCGCAGAATATAGCAATCAGCCCCAGCATTTT. Protein: CASSAEYSNQPQHF.

The chain has TRBV3-1 (or the pseudogene TRBV3-2) and TRBJ2-2; D unresolved. The CDR3 extends over 14 amino acids. The germline CDR1 and CDR2 sequences are LGHDT and YNNKEL (reference sequence). V lost 6 bases and J lost 3, with 11 bases in between. This CDR3 is CASSPPIDTGELFF. CDR3 nucleotide sequence: TGTGCCAGCAGTCCGCCGATAGACACCGGGGAGCTGTTTTTT.

This clone appeared a single time. The chain combines TRBV6-2 or TRBV6-3 with TRBJ2-7; 8 bases are shared with TRBD2. The V gene's germline CDR1 is MNHEY and CDR2 SVGEGT. Unmatched junction bases numbered 6, after V lost 0 bases and J lost 5 bases. CDR3 size: 15 residues. In DNA, the CDR3 is TGTGCCAGCAGTTACTCGAAGGGACTAGGAAACGAGCAGTACTTC. Protein: CASSYSKGLGNEQYF.

The V gene is TRBV28, the J gene TRBJ2-5; D is unresolved. This CDR3 has 11 amino acids. Per the germline V gene, CDR1 is MDHEN and CDR2 is SYDVKM. V gave up 5 bases and J gave up 7 bases, with 8 bases separating them. The CDR3 DNA reads as TGTGCCAGCAGTATATCCGGGACCCAGTACTTC. This encodes CASSISGTQYF.

Only one count was recorded for this clone. V gene TRBV28 combines with J gene TRBJ2-7, with D possibly TRBD1 on 6 matching bases. In germline, CDR1 is MDHEN, CDR2 SYDVKM. Trimming removed 5 bases at V and 6 bases at J, with 17 bases between. The CDR3 is 14 residues long. In DNA form, the CDR3 reads TGTGCCAGCAGTCCGACAGGTTTCAGGGGCGAGCAGTACTTC. The encoded protein is CASSPTGFRGEQYF.

The chain employs TRBV19 and TRBJ1-2, with 7 bases matching TRBD1. J lost 3 bases, V lost 8 bases, and 9 bases had no gene match. Germline CDR1 LNHDA, CDR2 SQIVND (reference sequence). The CDR3 covers 14 residues. The CDR3 DNA reads as TGTGCCAGTCTCCCGACAGGGCGTTACTATGGCTACACCTTC. This codes for CASLPTGRYYGYTF.

V gene TRBV15 combines with J gene TRBJ1-3; TRBD1 aligns across 8 bases. Trimming removed 4 bases from V and 1 base from J; junction bases left unmatched: 6. The CDR3 consists of 16 residues. Germline CDR1 LNHNV, CDR2 YYDKDF (reference sequence). The CDR3 reads CATSTDRGPSGNTIYF. CDR3 DNA: TGTGCCACCAGCACCGACAGGGGACCATCTGGAAACACCATATATTTT.

A few counts support this clone. The CDR3 spells CASSFGGNTIYF. In DNA form, the CDR3 reads TGTGCCAGCAGCTTCGGGGGAAACACCATATATTTT. The chain is built from TRBV11-2 and TRBJ1-3; D unclear. Germline V CDR1 and CDR2: SGHAT, FQNNGV. Deletions cut 3 bases from V and 4 bases from J, with 4 bases between. The CDR3 runs to 12 residues.

V is TRBV11-2 and J is TRBJ2-7, with D perhaps matching TRBD1 (6 bases). The CDR3 covers 14 residues. V was cut by 1 base and J by 5 bases, with 12 bases left in between. The germline V gene encodes CDR1 SGHAT and CDR2 FQNNGV. In nucleotides, the CDR3 is TGTGCCAGCAGCTTAGGATGGACAGCCGACGAGCAGTACTTC. Protein sequence: CASSLGWTADEQYF.

Only a few counts were recorded for this clone. The rearrangement uses TRBV5-6 and TRBJ1-2; D is perhaps TRBD1 (5 bases). Germline V gene sequence: CDR1 SGHDT, CDR2 YYEEEE. The CDR3 has 14 amino acids. Trimming stripped 4 bases from V and 4 bases from J, with 14 bases between. This CDR3 is CASSRGRALYGYTF. For the CDR3, the DNA is TGTGCCAGCAGCCGGGGGAGAGCGCTCTATGGCTACACCTTC.

The sample holds a few counts of this clone. The chain is built from TRBV6-6 and TRBJ2-7; 8 bases match TRBD2. The CDR3 is made up of 14 amino acids. With V trimmed by 6 bases and J by 2 bases, 6 bases remained unmatched. Germline lookup yields CDR1 MNHNY and CDR2 SVGAGI (reference sequence). CDR3 nucleotides: TGTGCCAGCAGCTCAACTAGCGGCGCCTACGAGCAGTACTTC. It specifies CASSSTSGAYEQYF.

The V and J genes are TRBV9 and TRBJ1-2, with 7 bases lining up with TRBD1. The germline gives CDR1 SGDLS, CDR2 YYNGEE. The CDR3 sequence is 15 residues long. J was trimmed by 6 bases and V by 4 bases; bases with no gene match: 12. CDR3 protein: CASSPLMTGFHGYTF. The CDR3 nucleotides read TGTGCCAGCAGCCCTCTGATGACAGGGTTCCATGGCTACACCTTC.

V gene TRBV25-1 combines with J gene TRBJ1-5; maybe TRBD1 (5 bases). Trimming took 9 bases from V and 5 from J, leaving 14 bases between them. The CDR3 is made up of 13 amino acids. Germline values: CDR1 MGHDK, CDR2 SYGVNS. CDR3 amino acids: CARLPGLYQPQHF. The CDR3 bases are TGTGCCAGACTCCCGGGACTGTATCAGCCCCAGCATTTT.

This chain's CDR3 is CASSPTGAQPQHF. CDR3 nucleotides: TGTGCCAGCTCACCTACAGGGGCTCAGCCCCAGCATTTT. The rearrangement uses TRBV18 and TRBJ1-5; TRBD1 matches 7 bases. The V segment lost 3 bases and the J segment 6 bases; nucleotides outside the gene matches: 2. Germline assignment: CDR1 KGHSH and CDR2 LQKENI. This CDR3 spans 13 amino acids.

This clone was recorded a few times. The rearrangement links TRBV13 to TRBJ2-3; 8 bases are a match to TRBD1. This CDR3 has 11 residues. V gave up 4 bases and J gave up 10 bases; unmatched junction bases: 1. Germline CDR1 reads PRHDT; CDR2 reads FYEKMQ (reference sequence). The DNA of the CDR3 is TGTGCCAGCAGCTGGACAGGGCCGCAGTATTTT. Protein: CASSWTGPQYF.